Listed below are T cell receptor beta chains from one sample, sequenced in a study of shared clonotypes between healthy human individuals. The data were produced by immunoSEQ multiplex PCR, yet TCRdb's version contains in-frame clones alone and is incomplete. The sample gives about 2.4 million clones, 93% of which show up once; approximately 0.35% is in the top ten. Sequenced input: naive CD4+ T cells from PBMCs. Receptor source: a man aged 18-30 years in good health. Some clones in this sample may be carry-over from other donors' samples. CDR3s include the opening cysteine and the closing phenylalanine or tryptophan. A D gene is named only where the DNA matches it firmly. A clone size is listed for some rows: how often the clone was seen (once, few, many), or a class if it is expanded.

j_gene,abundance,v_gene,d_gene,CDR3aa,CDR3nt
TRBJ1-1,few,TRBV27,.,CASSSQATEAFF,TGTGCCAGCAGTTCACAAGCTACTGAAGCTTTCTTT
TRBJ1-1,.,TRBV19,TRBD1,CATVYRTGDSQAFF,TGTGCCACAGTGTACAGGACAGGGGACTCCCAAGCTTTCTTT
TRBJ1-3,.,TRBV18,.,CASSPQQKSSGNTIYF,TGTGCCAGCTCACCTCAGCAGAAGTCCTCTGGAAACACCATATATTTT
TRBJ1-1,.,TRBV5-1,TRBD1,CASSSSRTGFVGTEAFF,TGCGCCAGCAGCTCCTCGAGGACAGGGTTTGTGGGCACTGAAGCTTTCTTT
TRBJ1-5,few,TRBV19,TRBD1,CASSTTGVQPQHF,TGTGCCAGTAGTACGACAGGGGTTCAGCCCCAGCATTTT
TRBJ2-2,.,TRBV5-8,.,CASSLVGRVNTGELFF,TGTGCCAGCAGCTTGGTAGGCAGGGTGAACACCGGGGAGCTGTTTTTT
TRBJ1-1,.,TRBV9,.,CASSAQRLSTEAFF,TGTGCCAGCAGCGCACAGCGCCTTAGTACTGAAGCTTTCTTT
TRBJ1-6,.,TRBV28,TRBD1,CASSFAGGPYNSPLHF,TGTGCCAGCAGTTTCGCAGGGGGTCCTTATAATTCACCCCTCCACTTT
TRBJ2-7,.,TRBV10-3,TRBD1,CATNRDRGVGEQYF,TGTGCCACGAACCGGGACAGGGGGGTTGGGGAGCAGTACTTC
TRBJ2-1,.,TRBV5-1,.,CASSLGSGVHNEQFF,TGCGCCAGCAGCTTGGGATCGGGAGTCCACAATGAGCAGTTCTTC
TRBJ2-1,.,TRBV7-9,TRBD2,CASSLPIGRAVNEQFF,TGTGCCAGCAGCTTACCGATCGGGAGGGCCGTCAATGAGCAGTTCTTC
TRBJ2-3,.,TRBV6-5,.,CASRRAWGTDTQYF,TGTGCCAGCAGGAGGGCGTGGGGCACAGATACGCAGTATTTT
TRBJ2-6,.,TRBV5-1,.,CASSLAVGIPSGANVLTF,TGCGCCAGCAGCTTGGCTGTTGGCATACCCTCTGGGGCCAACGTCCTGACTTTC
TRBJ2-3,.,TRBV23-1,.,CATPRASTDTQYF,TGCGCCACCCCCCGTGCTAGCACAGATACGCAGTATTTT
TRBJ1-3,.,TRBV5-1,.,CASSFREGNTIYF,TGCGCCAGCAGCTTCAGGGAGGGAAACACCATATATTTT
TRBJ2-3,.,TRBV4-1,.,CASSLLAGDRTDTQYF,TGCGCCAGCAGCCTACTGGCAGGGGACCGCACAGATACGCAGTATTTT
TRBJ2-1,.,TRBV15,.,CATSNGDSYNEQFF,TGTGCCACCAGCAATGGGGACTCCTACAATGAGCAGTTCTTC
TRBJ2-5,.,TRBV20-1,TRBD1,CSATGTETQYF,TGCAGTGCGACAGGGACAGAGACCCAGTACTTC
TRBJ2-7,.,TRBV7-6,.,CASSLDGGRDVQYF,TGTGCCAGCAGCTTAGATGGGGGGCGCGATGTGCAGTACTTC
TRBJ2-1,.,TRBV7-8,TRBD1,CASSSDRGSSYNEQFF,TGTGCCAGCAGCTCCGACAGGGGGTCCTCCTACAATGAGCAGTTCTTC
TRBJ2-5,.,TRBV7-2,.,CASSLAWRQETQYF,TGTGCCAGCAGCTTAGCGTGGCGGCAAGAGACCCAGTACTTC
TRBJ2-1,.,TRBV27,.,CASSFRGAGEQFF,TGTGCCAGCAGTTTCCGGGGGGCAGGCGAGCAGTTCTTC
TRBJ2-7,.,TRBV13,.,CASSLWTKEQYF,TGTGCCAGCAGCTTATGGACGAAGGAGCAGTACTTC
TRBJ2-1,.,TRBV2,.,CASSEAGGEIYNEQFF,TGTGCCAGCAGTGAAGCGGGCGGGGAGATTTACAATGAGCAGTTCTTC
TRBJ2-7,once,TRBV7-2,.,CASSRKVPGEQYF,TGTGCCAGCAGCCGGAAGGTACCGGGGGAGCAGTACTTC
TRBJ1-1,.,TRBV5-1,.,CASSLEPGDTEAFF,TGCGCCAGCAGCTTGGAGCCAGGGGACACTGAAGCTTTCTTT
TRBJ1-2,.,TRBV9,.,CASSVTRVGGYTF,TGTGCCAGCAGCGTAACGAGAGTGGGTGGCTACACCTTC
TRBJ2-7,.,TRBV19,TRBD2,CASSFSGRPYEQYF,TGTGCCAGTAGCTTTAGCGGGAGGCCCTACGAGCAGTACTTC
TRBJ1-3,.,TRBV7-2,.,CASSSGPGNTIYF,TGTGCCAGCAGCTCGGGACCTGGAAACACCATATATTTT
TRBJ1-2,.,TRBV29-1,.,CSARDQRNYGYTF,TGCAGCGCCCGGGACCAGCGGAACTATGGCTACACCTTC
TRBJ2-7,few,TRBV10-3,.,CAISESPPMSYEQYF,TGTGCCATCAGTGAGTCGCCCCCGATGTCCTACGAGCAGTACTTC
TRBJ2-7,.,TRBV11-2,.,CASSLGGNEQYF,TGTGCCAGCAGCTTAGGTGGGAACGAGCAGTACTTC
TRBJ2-3,.,TRBV9,.,CASSEALGVVDTQYF,TGTGCCAGCAGCGAAGCGTTGGGTGTGGTAGATACGCAGTATTTT
TRBJ2-5,.,TRBV5-1,.,CASSRYRAQETQYF,TGCGCCAGCAGCAGATACAGGGCGCAAGAGACCCAGTACTTC
TRBJ2-3,.,TRBV6-4,TRBD2,CASSALAEDTQYF,TGTGCTAGCAGTGCACTAGCGGAAGATACGCAGTATTTT
TRBJ1-5,.,TRBV27,.,CASSLYSRFPQPQHF,TGTGCCAGCAGTTTATATTCGCGGTTTCCTCAGCCCCAGCATTTT
TRBJ2-1,.,TRBV11-2,TRBD1,CASRQPFRDRAYEQFF,TGTGCCAGCAGGCAGCCCTTTCGGGACAGGGCATATGAGCAGTTCTTC
TRBJ2-3,.,TRBV4-1,TRBD2,CASSQARTSGREDTQYF,TGCGCCAGCAGCCAGGCCCGGACTAGCGGGAGGGAAGATACGCAGTATTTT
TRBJ2-5,once,TRBV4-2,.,CASSQRFQETQYF,TGTGCCAGCAGCCAACGTTTCCAAGAGACCCAGTACTTC
TRBJ1-1,.,TRBV10-3,TRBD1,CAIWDRDKTEAFF,TGTGCCATCTGGGACAGGGACAAGACTGAAGCTTTCTTT
TRBJ1-5,once,TRBV4-2,.,CASSHGTTGDGMKPQHF,TGTGCCAGCAGCCATGGAACGACGGGTGACGGAATGAAGCCCCAGCATTTT
TRBJ1-1,.,TRBV14,.,CASSQSNLRTMNTEAFF,TGTGCCAGCAGCCAAAGTAATCTTCGGACCATGAACACTGAAGCTTTCTTT
TRBJ2-5,.,TRBV9,.,CASSVYSEGLLETQYF,TGTGCCAGCAGCGTATATTCAGAGGGACTGTTGGAGACCCAGTACTTC